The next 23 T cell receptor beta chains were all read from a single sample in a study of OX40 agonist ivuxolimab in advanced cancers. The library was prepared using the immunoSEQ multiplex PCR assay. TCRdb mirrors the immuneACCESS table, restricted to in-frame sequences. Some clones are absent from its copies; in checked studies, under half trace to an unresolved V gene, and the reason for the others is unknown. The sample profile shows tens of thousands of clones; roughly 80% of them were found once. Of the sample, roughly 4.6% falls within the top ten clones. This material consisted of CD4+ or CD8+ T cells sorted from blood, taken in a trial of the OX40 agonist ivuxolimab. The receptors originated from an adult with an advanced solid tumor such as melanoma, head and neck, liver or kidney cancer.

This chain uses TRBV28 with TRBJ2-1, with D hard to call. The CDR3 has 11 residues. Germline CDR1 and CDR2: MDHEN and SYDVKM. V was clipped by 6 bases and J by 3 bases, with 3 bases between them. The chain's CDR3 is CASRDYNEQFF. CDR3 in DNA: TGTGCCAGCAGGGACTACAATGAGCAGTTCTTC.

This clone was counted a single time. CDR3: CASSLGGWTGELFF. The CDR3 DNA reads as TGTGCCAGCAGCTTGGGGGGCTGGACCGGGGAGCTGTTTTTT. The rearrangement links TRBV5-4 to TRBJ2-2, with D tentatively TRBD1 (5 bases). CDR3 length equals 14 residues. The V and J ends lost 0 bases and 5 bases respectively, with 8 bases between them. Germline V gene data show CDR1 as SGHNT and CDR2 as YYREEE (reference sequence).

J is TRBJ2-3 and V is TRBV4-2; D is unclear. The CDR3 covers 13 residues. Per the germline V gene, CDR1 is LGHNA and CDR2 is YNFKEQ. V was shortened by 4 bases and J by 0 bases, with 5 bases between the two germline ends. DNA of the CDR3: TGTGCCAGCAGCCGGGGAAGCACAGATACGCAGTATTTT. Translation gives CASSRGSTDTQYF.

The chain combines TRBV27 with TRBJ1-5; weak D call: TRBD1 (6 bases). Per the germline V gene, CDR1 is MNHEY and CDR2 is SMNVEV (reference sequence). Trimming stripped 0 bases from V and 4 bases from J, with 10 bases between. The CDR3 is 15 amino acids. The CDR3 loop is CASSLSWTVNQPQHF. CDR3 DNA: TGTGCCAGCAGTTTATCCTGGACAGTGAATCAGCCCCAGCATTTT.

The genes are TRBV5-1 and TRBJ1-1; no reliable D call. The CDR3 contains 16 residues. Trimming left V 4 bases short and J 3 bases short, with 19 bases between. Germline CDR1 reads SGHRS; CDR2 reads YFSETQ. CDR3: CASSPAKDFWDTEAFF. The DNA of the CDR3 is TGCGCCAGCAGCCCAGCAAAGGATTTTTGGGACACTGAAGCTTTCTTT.

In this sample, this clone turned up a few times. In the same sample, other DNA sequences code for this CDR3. The CDR3 loop reads CASSLSPSGNTGELFF. For the CDR3, the DNA is TGTGCCAGCAGCTTATCCCCCTCCGGGAACACCGGGGAGCTGTTTTTT. The rearrangement joins TRBV7-3 to TRBJ2-2, with D unresolved. In germline, CDR1 is SGHTA, CDR2 FQGTGA. The CDR3 runs to 16 residues. V was pared by 2 bases and J by 1 base, with 11 bases between.

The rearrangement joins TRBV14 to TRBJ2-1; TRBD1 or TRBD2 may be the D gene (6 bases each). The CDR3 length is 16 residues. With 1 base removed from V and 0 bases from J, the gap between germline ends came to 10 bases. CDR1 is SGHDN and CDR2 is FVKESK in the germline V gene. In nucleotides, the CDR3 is TGTGCCAGCAGCCAAGGACGGGGGCGCTCCTACAATGAGCAGTTCTTC. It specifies CASSQGRGRSYNEQFF. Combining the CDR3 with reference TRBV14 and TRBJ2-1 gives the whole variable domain EAGVTQFPSHSVIEKGQTVTLRCDPISGHDNLYWYRRVMGKEIKFLLHFVKESKQDESGMPNNRFLAERTGGTYSTLKVQPAELEDSGVYFCASSQGRGRSYNEQFFGPGTRLTVL.

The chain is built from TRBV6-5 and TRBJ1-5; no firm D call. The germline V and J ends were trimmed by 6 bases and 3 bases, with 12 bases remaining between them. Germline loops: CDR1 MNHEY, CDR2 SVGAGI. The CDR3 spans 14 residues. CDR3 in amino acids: CASSSPGTNQPQHF. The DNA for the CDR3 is TGTGCCAGCAGCAGCCCTGGAACCAATCAGCCCCAGCATTTT.

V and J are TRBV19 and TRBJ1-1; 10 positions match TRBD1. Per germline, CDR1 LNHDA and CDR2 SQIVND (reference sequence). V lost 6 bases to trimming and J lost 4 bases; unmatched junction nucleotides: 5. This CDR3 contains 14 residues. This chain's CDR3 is CASSAGTGATEAFF. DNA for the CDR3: TGTGCCAGTAGCGCCGGGACAGGGGCCACTGAAGCTTTCTTT.

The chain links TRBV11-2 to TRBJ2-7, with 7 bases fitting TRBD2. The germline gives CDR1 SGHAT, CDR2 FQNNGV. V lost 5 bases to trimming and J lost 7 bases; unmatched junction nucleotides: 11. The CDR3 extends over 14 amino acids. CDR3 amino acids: CASSPSGPVGEQYF. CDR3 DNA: TGTGCCAGCAGCCCTAGCGGCCCAGTCGGGGAGCAGTACTTC.

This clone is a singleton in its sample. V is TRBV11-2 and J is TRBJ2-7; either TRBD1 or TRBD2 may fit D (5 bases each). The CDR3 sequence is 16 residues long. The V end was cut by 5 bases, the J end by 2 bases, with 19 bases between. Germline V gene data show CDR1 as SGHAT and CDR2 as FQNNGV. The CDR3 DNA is TGTGCCAGCAGCCCGGGCCGGTTTGTGGGGGCCTACGAGCAGTACTTC. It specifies CASSPGRFVGAYEQYF. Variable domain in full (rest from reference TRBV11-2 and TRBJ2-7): EAGVAQSPRYKIIEKRQSVAFWCNPISGHATLYWYQQILGQGPKLLIQFQNNGVVDDSQLPKDRFSAERLKGVDSTLKIQPAKLEDSAVYLCASSPGRFVGAYEQYFGPGTRLTVT.

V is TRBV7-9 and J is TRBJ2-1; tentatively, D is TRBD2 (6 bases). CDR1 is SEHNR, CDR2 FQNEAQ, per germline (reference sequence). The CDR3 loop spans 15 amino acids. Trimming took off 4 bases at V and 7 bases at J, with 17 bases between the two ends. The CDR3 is CASSSAGLLGNEQFF. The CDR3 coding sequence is TGTGCCAGCAGCTCCGCGGGACTCCTCGGGAATGAGCAGTTCTTC.

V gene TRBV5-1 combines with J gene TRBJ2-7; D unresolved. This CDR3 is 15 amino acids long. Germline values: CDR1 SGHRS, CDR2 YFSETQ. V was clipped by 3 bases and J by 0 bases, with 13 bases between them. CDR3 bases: TGCGCCAGCAGCTCATCCGGGCTGAGCTCCTACGAGCAGTACTTC. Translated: CASSSSGLSSYEQYF.

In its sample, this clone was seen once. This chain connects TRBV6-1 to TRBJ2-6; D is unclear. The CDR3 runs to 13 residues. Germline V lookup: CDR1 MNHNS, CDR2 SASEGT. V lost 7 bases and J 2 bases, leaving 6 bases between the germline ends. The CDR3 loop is CASKAAGANVLTF. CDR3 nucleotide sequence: TGTGCCAGCAAGGCAGCTGGGGCCAACGTCCTGACTTTC.

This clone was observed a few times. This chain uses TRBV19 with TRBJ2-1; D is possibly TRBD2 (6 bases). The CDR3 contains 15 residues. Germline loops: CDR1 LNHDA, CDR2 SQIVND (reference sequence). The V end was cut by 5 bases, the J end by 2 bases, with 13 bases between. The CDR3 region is CASSLGSSAYNEQFF. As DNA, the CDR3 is TGTGCCAGTAGTTTGGGGTCTAGCGCCTACAATGAGCAGTTCTTC.

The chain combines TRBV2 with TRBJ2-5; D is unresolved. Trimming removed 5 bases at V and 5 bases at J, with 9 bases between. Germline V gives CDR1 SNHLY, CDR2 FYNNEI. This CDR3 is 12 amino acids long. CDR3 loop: CASSSSWETQYF. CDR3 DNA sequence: TGTGCCAGCAGTTCAAGCTGGGAGACCCAGTACTTC. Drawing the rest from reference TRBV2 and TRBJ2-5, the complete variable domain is EPEVTQTPSHQVTQMGQEVILRCVPISNHLYFYWYRQILGQKVEFLVSFYNNEISEKSEIFDDQFSVERPDGSNFTLKIRSTKLEDSAMYFCASSSSWETQYFGPGTRLLVL.

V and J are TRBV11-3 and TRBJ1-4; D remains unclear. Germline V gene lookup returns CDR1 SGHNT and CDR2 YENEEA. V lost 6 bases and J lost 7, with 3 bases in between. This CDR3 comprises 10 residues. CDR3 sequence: CASSGEKLFF. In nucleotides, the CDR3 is TGTGCCAGCAGTGGTGAAAAACTGTTTTTT.

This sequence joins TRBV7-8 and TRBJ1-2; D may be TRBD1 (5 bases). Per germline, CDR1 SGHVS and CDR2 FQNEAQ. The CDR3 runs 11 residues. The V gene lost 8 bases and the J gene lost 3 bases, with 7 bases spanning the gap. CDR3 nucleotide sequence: TGTGCCAGCGGGGGTGACTATGGCTACACCTTC. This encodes CASGGDYGYTF.

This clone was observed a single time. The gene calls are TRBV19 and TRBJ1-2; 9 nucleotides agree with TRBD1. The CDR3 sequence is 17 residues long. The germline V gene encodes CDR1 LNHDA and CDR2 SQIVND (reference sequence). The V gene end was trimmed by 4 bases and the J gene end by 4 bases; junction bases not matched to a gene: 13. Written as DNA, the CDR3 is TGTGCCAGTAGTACCGGGACAGGGAGCGCTACCAGCTATGGCTACACCTTC. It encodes CASSTGTGSATSYGYTF.

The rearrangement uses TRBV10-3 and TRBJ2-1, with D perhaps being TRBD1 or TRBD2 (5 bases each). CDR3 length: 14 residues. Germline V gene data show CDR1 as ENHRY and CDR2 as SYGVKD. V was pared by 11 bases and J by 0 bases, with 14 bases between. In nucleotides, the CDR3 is TGTGCCTCCAGGGAGATTAGCTCCTACAATGAGCAGTTCTTC. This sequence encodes CASREISSYNEQFF.

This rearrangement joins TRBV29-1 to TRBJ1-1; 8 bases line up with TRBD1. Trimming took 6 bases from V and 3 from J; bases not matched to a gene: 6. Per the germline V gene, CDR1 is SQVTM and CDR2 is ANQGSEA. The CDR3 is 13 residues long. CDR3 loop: CSVAGQGYTEAFF. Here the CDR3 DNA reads TGCAGCGTGGCTGGACAGGGATACACTGAAGCTTTCTTT.

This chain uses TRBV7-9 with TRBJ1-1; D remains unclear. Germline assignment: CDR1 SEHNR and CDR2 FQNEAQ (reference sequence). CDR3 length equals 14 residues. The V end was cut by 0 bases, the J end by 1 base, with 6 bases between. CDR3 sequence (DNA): TGTGCCAGCAGCTTAGCGCTGCCGAACACTGAAGCTTTCTTT. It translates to CASSLALPNTEAFF.

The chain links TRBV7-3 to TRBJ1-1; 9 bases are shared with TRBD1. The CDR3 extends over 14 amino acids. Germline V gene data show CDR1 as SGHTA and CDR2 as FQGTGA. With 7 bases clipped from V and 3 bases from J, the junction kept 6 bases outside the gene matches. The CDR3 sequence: CASKPGQGDTEAFF. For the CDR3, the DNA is TGTGCCAGCAAACCGGGACAGGGAGACACTGAAGCTTTCTTT.